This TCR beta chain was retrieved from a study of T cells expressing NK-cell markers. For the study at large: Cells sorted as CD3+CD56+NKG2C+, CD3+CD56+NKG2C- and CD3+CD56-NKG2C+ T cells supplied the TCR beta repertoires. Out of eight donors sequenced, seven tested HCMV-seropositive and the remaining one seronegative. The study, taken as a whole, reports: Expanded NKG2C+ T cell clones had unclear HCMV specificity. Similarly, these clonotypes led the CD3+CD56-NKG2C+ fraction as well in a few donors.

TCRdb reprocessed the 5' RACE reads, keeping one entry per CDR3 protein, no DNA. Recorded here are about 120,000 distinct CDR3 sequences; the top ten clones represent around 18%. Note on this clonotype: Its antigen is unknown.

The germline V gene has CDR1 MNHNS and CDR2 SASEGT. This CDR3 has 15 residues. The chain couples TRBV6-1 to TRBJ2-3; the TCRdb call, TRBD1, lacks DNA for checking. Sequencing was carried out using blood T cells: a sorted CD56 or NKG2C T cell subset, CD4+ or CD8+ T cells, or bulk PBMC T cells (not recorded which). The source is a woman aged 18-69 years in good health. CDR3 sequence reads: CASSTQGSVTDTQYF.